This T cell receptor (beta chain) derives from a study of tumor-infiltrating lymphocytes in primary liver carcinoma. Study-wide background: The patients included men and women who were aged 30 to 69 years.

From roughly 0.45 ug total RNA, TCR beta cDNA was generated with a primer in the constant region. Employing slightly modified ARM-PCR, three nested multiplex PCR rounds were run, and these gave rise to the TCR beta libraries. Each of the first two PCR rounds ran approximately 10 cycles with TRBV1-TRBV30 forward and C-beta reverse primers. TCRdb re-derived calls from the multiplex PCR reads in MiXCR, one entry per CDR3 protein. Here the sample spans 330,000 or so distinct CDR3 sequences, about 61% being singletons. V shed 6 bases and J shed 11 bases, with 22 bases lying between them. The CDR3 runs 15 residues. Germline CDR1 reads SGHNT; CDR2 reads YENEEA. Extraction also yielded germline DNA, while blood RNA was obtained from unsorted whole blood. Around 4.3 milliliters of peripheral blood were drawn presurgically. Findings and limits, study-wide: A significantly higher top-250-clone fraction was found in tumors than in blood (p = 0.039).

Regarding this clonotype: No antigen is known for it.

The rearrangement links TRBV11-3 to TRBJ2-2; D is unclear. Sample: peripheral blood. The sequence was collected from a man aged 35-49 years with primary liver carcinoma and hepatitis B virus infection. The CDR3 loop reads CASSPAAANIGELFF. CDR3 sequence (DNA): TGTGCCAGCAGTCCTGCCGCCGCGAACATCGGAGAGCTGTTTTTT.